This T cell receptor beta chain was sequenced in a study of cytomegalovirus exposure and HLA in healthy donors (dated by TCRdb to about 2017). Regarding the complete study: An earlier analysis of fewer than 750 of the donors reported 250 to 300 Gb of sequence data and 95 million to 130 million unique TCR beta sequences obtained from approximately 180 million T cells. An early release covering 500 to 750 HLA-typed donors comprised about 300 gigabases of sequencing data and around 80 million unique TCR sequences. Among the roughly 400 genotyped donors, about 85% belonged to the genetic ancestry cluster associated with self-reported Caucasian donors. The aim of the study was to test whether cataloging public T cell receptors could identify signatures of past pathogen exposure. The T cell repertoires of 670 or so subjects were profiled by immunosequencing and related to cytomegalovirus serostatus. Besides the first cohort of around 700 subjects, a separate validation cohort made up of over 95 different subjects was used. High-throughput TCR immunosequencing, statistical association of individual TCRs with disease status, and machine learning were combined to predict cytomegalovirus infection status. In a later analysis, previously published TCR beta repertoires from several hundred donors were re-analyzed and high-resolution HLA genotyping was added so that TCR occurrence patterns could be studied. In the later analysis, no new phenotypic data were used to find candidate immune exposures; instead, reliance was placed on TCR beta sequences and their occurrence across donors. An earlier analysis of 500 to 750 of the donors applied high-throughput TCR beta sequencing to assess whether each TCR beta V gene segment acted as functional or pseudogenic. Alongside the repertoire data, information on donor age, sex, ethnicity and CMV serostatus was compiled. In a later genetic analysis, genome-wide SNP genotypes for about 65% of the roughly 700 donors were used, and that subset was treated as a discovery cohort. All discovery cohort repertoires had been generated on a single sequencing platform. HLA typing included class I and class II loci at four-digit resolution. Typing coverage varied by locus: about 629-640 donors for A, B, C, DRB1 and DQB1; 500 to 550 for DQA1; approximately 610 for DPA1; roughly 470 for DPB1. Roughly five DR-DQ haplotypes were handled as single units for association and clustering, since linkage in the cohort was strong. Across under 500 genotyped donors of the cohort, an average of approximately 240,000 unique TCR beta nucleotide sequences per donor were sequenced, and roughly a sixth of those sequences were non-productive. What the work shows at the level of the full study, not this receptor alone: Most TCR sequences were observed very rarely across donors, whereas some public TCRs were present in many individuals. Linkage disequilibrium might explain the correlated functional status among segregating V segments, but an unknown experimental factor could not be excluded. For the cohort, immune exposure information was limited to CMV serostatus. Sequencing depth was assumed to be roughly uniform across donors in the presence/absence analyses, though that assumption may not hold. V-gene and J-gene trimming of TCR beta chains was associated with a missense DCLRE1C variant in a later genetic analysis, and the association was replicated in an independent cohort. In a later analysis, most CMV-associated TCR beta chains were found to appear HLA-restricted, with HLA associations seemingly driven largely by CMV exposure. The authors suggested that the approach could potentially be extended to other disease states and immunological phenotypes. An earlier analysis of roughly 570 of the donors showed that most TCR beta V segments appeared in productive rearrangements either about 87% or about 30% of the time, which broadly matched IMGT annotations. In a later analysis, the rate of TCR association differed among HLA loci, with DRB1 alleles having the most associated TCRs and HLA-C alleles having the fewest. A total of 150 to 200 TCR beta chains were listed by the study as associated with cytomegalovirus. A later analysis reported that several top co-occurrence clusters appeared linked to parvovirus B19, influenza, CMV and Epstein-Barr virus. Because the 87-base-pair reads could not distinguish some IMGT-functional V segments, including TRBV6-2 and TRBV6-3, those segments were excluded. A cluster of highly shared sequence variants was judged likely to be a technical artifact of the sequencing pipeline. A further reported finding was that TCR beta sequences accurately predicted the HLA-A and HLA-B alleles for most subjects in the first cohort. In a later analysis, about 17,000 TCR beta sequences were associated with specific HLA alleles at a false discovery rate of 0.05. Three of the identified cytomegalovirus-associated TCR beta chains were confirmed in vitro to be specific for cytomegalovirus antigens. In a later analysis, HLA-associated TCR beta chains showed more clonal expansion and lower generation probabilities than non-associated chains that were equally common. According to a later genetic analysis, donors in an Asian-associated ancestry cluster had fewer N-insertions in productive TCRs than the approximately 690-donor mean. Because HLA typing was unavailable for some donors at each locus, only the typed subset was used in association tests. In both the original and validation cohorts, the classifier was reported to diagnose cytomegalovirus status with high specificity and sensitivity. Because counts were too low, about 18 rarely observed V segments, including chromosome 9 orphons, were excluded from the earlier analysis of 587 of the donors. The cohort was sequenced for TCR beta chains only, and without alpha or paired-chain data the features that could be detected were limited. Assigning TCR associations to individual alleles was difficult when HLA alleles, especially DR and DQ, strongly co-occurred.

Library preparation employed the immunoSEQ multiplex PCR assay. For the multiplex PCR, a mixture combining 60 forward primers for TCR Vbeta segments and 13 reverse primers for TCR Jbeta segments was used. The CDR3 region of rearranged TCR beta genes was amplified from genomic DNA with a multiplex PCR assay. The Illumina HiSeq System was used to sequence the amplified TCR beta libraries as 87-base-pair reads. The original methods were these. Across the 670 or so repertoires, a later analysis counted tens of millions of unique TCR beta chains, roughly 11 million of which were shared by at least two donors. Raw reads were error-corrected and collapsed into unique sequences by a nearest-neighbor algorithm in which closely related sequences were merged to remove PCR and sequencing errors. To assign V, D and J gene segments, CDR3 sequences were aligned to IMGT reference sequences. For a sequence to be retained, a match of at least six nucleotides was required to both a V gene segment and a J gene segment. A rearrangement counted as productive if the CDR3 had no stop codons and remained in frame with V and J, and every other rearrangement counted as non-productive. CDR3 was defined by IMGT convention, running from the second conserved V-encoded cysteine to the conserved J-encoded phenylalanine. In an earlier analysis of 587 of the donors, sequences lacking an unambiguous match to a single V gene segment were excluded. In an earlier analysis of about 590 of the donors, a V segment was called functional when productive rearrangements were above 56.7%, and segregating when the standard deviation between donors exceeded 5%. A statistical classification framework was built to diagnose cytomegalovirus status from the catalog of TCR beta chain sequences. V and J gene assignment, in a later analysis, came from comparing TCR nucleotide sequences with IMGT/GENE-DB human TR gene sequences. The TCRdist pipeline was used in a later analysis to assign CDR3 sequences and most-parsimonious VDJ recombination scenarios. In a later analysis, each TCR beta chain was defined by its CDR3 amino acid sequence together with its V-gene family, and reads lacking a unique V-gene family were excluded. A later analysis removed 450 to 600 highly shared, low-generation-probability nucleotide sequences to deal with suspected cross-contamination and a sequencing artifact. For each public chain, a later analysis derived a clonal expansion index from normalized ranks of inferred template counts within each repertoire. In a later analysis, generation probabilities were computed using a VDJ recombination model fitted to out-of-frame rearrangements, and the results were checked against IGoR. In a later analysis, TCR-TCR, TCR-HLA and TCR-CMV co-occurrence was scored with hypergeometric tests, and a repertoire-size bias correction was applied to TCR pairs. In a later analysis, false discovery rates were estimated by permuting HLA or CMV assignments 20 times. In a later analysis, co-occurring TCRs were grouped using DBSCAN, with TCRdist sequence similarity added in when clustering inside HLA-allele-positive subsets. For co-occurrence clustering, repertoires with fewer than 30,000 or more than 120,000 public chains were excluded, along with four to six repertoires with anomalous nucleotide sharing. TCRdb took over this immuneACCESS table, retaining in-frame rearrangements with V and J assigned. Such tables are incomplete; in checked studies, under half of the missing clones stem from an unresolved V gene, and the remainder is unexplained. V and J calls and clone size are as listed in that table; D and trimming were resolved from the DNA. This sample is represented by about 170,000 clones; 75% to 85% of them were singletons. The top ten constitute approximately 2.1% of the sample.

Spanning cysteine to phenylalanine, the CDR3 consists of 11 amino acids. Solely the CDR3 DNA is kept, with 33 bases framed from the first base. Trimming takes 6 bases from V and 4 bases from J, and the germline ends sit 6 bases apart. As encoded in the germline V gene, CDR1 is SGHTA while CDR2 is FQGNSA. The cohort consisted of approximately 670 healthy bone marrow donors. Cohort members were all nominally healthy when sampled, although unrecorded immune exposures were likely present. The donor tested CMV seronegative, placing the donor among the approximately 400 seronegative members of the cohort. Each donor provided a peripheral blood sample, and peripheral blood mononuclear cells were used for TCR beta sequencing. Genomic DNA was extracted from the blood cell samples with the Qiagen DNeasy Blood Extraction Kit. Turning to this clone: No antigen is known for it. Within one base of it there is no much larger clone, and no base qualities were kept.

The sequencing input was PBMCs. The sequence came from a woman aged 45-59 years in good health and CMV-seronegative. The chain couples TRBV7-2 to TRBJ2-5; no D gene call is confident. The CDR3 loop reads CASRSGETQYF. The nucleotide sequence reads TGTGCCAGCAGGTCGGGAGAGACCCAGTACTTC.